The T cell receptor beta chain described here comes from a study of T cells after yellow fever vaccination. Overall study context: Fractions of low cell number were prepared using SMART-Seq v4 Ultra Low Input.

From the 5' RACE reads, TCRdb called clonotypes with MiXCR, one entry per CDR3 protein. Of some 340,000 distinct CDR3 sequences listed, around 10% are singletons. The CDR3 has 15 residues. V trimming: 4 bases; J trimming: 4 bases; junction bases outside the gene matches: 8. The germline V gene encodes CDR1 SGHRS and CDR2 YFSETQ. The clonotype originates from a man aged 18 to 35 who received the YFV17D yellow fever vaccine. This material consisted of CD4+ T cells sorted from PBMCs, taken 45 days after the yellow fever booster vaccination. This rearrangement joins TRBV5-1 to TRBJ2-3, with 8 nucleotides matching TRBD2. The CDR3 region has the DNA TGCGCCAGCAGCGCCGGACTAGCTGGTGCAGATACGCAGTATTTT. Translating it yields CASSAGLAGADTQYF.